A selection of T cell receptor beta chains follows, all from one sample in a study of blood T cell repertoires in COVID-19. TCRdb's copy holds only in-frame clones and misses some; the assay was immunoSEQ multiplex PCR. Among 320,000 or so clones listed, around 90% were seen once. Sequenced material: PBMCs or T cells enriched from blood (not recorded which). The source of these receptors is a man younger than 40 who had recovered from COVID-19. Each CDR3 is given with its conserved first and last residue. The order of the fields is CDR3 protein, CDR3 DNA, J gene, D gene, V gene, clone size. A D gene is named only where the DNA matches it firmly. Only some rows state a clone size, as once, few, many or a class for expanded clones.

CDR3 protein: CAWSKGANQPQHF
CDR3 DNA: TGTGCCTGGAGTAAGGGGGCAAATCAGCCCCAGCATTTT
J gene: TRBJ1-5
D gene: TRBD1
V gene: TRBV30
clone size: few

CDR3 protein: CASSSRLAGAGGTQYF
CDR3 DNA: TGTGCCAGCAGCTCGCGACTAGCGGGGGCCGGAGGGACCCAGTACTTC
J gene: TRBJ2-5
D gene: TRBD2
V gene: TRBV3-1/TRBV3-2
clone size: -

CDR3 protein: CASSERRHYEQYF
CDR3 DNA: TGTGCCAGCAGTGAGAGGAGGCACTACGAGCAGTACTTC
J gene: TRBJ2-7
D gene: -
V gene: TRBV2
clone size: -

CDR3 protein: CASNPRDRDSPLHF
CDR3 DNA: TGCGCCAGCAATCCCCGGGACAGGGATTCACCCCTCCACTTT
J gene: TRBJ1-6
D gene: TRBD1
V gene: TRBV10-1
clone size: -

CDR3 protein: CASSTRGELFF
CDR3 DNA: TGTGCCAGCAGTACCAGGGGTGAACTGTTTTTT
J gene: TRBJ1-4
D gene: -
V gene: TRBV12-3/TRBV12-4
clone size: few

CDR3 protein: CASSVEGADYGYTF
CDR3 DNA: TGTGCCAGCAGCGTAGAGGGGGCGGACTATGGCTACACCTTC
J gene: TRBJ1-2
D gene: TRBD1
V gene: TRBV9
clone size: once

CDR3 protein: CASSPGRDQPQHF
CDR3 DNA: TGTGCCAGCAGCCCGGGAAGGGATCAGCCCCAGCATTTT
J gene: TRBJ1-5
D gene: -
V gene: TRBV6-5
clone size: -

CDR3 protein: CASSTRDRGDYGYTF
CDR3 DNA: TGTGCCAGCAGCACCCGGGACAGGGGTGATTATGGCTACACCTTC
J gene: TRBJ1-2
D gene: -
V gene: TRBV21-1
clone size: -

CDR3 protein: CAWSLTFQGNTIYF
CDR3 DNA: TGTGCCTGGAGTTTAACCTTTCAGGGAAACACCATATATTTT
J gene: TRBJ1-3
D gene: -
V gene: TRBV30
clone size: -

CDR3 protein: CASSLGAGYNYGYTF
CDR3 DNA: TGCGCCAGCAGCTTGGGAGCAGGGTACAACTATGGCTACACCTTC
J gene: TRBJ1-2
D gene: -
V gene: TRBV5-1
clone size: once

CDR3 protein: CATSDLTGGAYNEQFF
CDR3 DNA: TGTGCCACCAGTGACTTGACAGGGGGCGCCTACAATGAGCAGTTCTTC
J gene: TRBJ2-1
D gene: TRBD1
V gene: TRBV24-1
clone size: -

CDR3 protein: CASSPLGQGDQPQHF
CDR3 DNA: TGTGCCAGCTCACCCCTTGGCCAGGGGGACCAGCCCCAGCATTTT
J gene: TRBJ1-5
D gene: TRBD1
V gene: TRBV18
clone size: -

CDR3 protein: CASSEQGQNYGYTF
CDR3 DNA: TGTGCCAGCAGTGAACAGGGACAGAACTATGGCTACACCTTC
J gene: TRBJ1-2
D gene: TRBD1
V gene: TRBV2
clone size: -

CDR3 protein: CASSLMSSNTGELFF
CDR3 DNA: TGTGCCAGCAGCTTAATGTCCTCGAACACCGGGGAGCTGTTTTTT
J gene: TRBJ2-2
D gene: -
V gene: TRBV7-9
clone size: -

CDR3 protein: CASSYRSPNTIYF
CDR3 DNA: TGTGCCAGCAGTTACAGGTCCCCGAACACCATATATTTT
J gene: TRBJ1-3
D gene: -
V gene: TRBV28
clone size: -

CDR3 protein: CASSSTVGYTF
CDR3 DNA: TGTGCCAGCAGCTCGACTGTTGGCTACACCTTC
J gene: TRBJ1-2
D gene: -
V gene: TRBV7-9
clone size: -

CDR3 protein: CASGGYNEQFF
CDR3 DNA: TGTGCCAGCGGGGGGTACAATGAGCAGTTCTTC
J gene: TRBJ2-1
D gene: -
V gene: TRBV6-5
clone size: -

CDR3 protein: CASSPYRGRTDTQYF
CDR3 DNA: TGTGCCAGCAGCCCCTACAGGGGCCGCACAGATACGCAGTATTTT
J gene: TRBJ2-3
D gene: TRBD1
V gene: TRBV7-9
clone size: once